One and the same sample provided the 7 T cell receptor beta chains below, sequenced in a study of T-cell reconstitution after alpha-beta-depleted transplantation in children. Unique molecular identifiers tagged the TCRbeta library. TCRdb passed the PCR reads through MiXCR, listing each CDR3 protein once. The sample records 250,000 to 300,000 distinct CDR3 sequences, about a tenth being singletons. Sequenced material: PBMCs, taken before TCRalphabeta/CD19-depleted stem cell transplant. All receptors derive from a boy under two years old with acute myeloid leukemia, due to receive a stem cell transplant.

This clonotype occurred many times. The CDR3, as DNA: TGCAGTGCTAGTATTGTAGCGGGAGAGGAGGGGGCGACCGGGGAGCTGTTTTTT. It translates to CSASIVAGEEGATGELFF. V and J are TRBV20-1 and TRBJ2-2; TRBD2 matches 9 bases. With 3 bases clipped from V and 5 bases from J, the junction kept 16 bases outside the gene matches. CDR1 DFQATT and CDR2 SNEGSKA come from the germline V gene (reference sequence). The CDR3 is 18 amino acids.

This clonotype was counted many times. The gene calls are TRBV11-2 and TRBJ1-2, with a weak D call TRBD1 (5 bases). The V end was cut by 2 bases, the J end by 0 bases, with 7 bases between. Per the germline V gene, CDR1 is SGHAT and CDR2 is FQNNGV. The CDR3 length is 14 residues. CDR3 bases: TGTGCCAGCAGCTTACAGGGATCTAACTATGGCTACACCTTC. This codes for CASSLQGSNYGYTF. The complete variable domain, with remaining parts taken from reference TRBV11-2 and TRBJ1-2, reads EAGVAQSPRYKIIEKRQSVAFWCNPISGHATLYWYQQILGQGPKLLIQFQNNGVVDDSQLPKDRFSAERLKGVDSTLKIQPAKLEDSAVYLCASSLQGSNYGYTFGSGTRLTVV.

There are a few counts of this clonotype. The genes are TRBV5-1 and TRBJ2-1; 16 nucleotides align to TRBD2. CDR1 is SGHRS and CDR2 is YFSETQ in the germline V gene. The length of the CDR3 is 18 residues. V lost 4 bases to trimming and J lost 5 bases; unmatched junction nucleotides: 9. Here the CDR3 reads CASSPSGLAGGQDNEQFF. CDR3 nucleotides: TGCGCCAGCAGCCCCTCGGGACTAGCGGGGGGGCAAGACAATGAGCAGTTCTTC.

This clonotype was found many times. The rearrangement uses TRBV7-3 and TRBJ2-5, with D possibly TRBD1 on 6 matching bases. V lost 5 bases and J lost 5, with 21 bases in between. CDR3 length: 16 residues. Germline CDR1 reads SGHTA; CDR2 reads FQGTGA. Here the CDR3 reads CASSPHPGQPRETQYF. The CDR3 DNA reads as TGTGCCAGCAGCCCCCACCCTGGACAGCCAAGGGAGACCCAGTACTTC.

As regards this clonotype: A much larger clone lies one base from this, so it may be a read error. V and J are TRBV20-1 and TRBJ2-1; 8 bases match TRBD2. V gave up 4 bases and J gave up 7 bases; unmatched junction bases: 6. Germline V gives CDR1 DFQATT, CDR2 SNEGSKA (reference sequence). This CDR3 has 13 amino acids. In nucleotides, the CDR3 is TGCAGTGCTAAAGGAGCGGGAGTTAATGAGCAGTTCTTC. Its protein is CSAKGAGVNEQFF.

This clonotype was picked up a small number of times. This chain connects TRBV7-2 to TRBJ2-5; D might be TRBD2 (7 bases). CDR3 size: 15 residues. V was clipped by 1 base and J by 5 bases, with 14 bases between them. Germline CDR1 SGHTA, CDR2 FQGNSA. The CDR3 protein is CASSLGGGTWETQYF. The CDR3 DNA is TGTGCCAGCAGCTTAGGGGGGGGGACATGGGAGACCCAGTACTTC.

This clonotype has at least ten counts. The rearrangement joins TRBV5-1 to TRBJ1-1, with TRBD1 matching over 7 bases. Germline V gene sequence: CDR1 SGHRS, CDR2 YFSETQ. The J segment lost 3 bases and the V segment lost 4 bases, leaving 3 bases of the junction unmatched. This CDR3 comprises 13 residues. CDR3 protein: CASSQGQHTEAFF. Written as DNA, the CDR3 is TGCGCCAGCAGCCAGGGACAGCACACTGAAGCTTTCTTT.